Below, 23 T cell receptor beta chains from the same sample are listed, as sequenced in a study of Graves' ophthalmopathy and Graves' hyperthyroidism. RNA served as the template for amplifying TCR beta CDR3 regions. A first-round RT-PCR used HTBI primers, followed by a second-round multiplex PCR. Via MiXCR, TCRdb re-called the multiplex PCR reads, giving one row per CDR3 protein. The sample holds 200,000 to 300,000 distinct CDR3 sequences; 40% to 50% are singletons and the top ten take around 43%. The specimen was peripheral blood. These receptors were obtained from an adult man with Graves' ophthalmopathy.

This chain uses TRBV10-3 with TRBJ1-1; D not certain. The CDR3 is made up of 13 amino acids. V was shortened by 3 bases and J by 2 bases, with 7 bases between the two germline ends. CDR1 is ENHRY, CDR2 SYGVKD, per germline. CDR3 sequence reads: CAISDAGNTEAFF. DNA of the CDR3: TGTGCCATCAGTGATGCGGGCAACACTGAAGCTTTCTTT.

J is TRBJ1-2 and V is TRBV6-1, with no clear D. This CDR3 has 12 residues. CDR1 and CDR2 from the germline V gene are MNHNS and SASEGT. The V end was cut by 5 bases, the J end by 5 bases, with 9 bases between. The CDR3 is CASSPGFYGYTF. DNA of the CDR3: TGTGCCAGCAGTCCCGGGTTTTATGGCTACACCTTC.

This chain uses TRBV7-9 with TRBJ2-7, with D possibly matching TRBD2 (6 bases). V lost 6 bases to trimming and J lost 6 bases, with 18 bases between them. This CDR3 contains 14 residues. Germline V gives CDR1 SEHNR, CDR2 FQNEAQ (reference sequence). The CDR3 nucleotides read TGTGCCAGCAGTAGGGAGCGAGCGGGTATCGAGCAGTACTTC. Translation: CASSRERAGIEQYF.

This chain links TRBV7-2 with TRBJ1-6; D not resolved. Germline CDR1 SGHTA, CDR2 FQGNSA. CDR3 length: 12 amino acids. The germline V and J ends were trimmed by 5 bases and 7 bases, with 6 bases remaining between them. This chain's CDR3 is CASSQTNSPLHF. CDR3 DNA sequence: TGTGCCAGCAGCCAGACCAATTCACCCCTCCACTTT.

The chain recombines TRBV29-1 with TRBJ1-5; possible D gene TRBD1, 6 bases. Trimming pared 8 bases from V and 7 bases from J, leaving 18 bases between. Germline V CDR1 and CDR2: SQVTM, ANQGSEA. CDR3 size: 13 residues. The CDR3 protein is CSSDTGARQPQHF. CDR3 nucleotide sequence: TGCAGCAGTGACACGGGGGCGAGGCAGCCCCAGCATTTT.

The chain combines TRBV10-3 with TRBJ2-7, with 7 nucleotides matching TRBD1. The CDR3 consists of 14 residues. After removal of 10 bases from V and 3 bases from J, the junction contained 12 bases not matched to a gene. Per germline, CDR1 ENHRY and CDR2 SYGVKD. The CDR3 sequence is CASDSGTDLYEQYF. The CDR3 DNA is TGTGCCAGTGACTCCGGGACAGACCTCTACGAGCAGTACTTC.

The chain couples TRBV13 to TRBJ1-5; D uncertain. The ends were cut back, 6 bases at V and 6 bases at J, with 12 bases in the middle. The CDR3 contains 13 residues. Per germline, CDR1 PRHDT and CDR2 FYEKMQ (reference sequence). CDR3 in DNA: TGTGCCAGCAGTGCTAGTGAGGGTCAGCCCCAGCATTTT. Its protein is CASSASEGQPQHF. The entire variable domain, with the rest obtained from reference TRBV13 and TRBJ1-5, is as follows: AAGVIQSPRHLIKEKRETATLKCYPIPRHDTVYWYQQGPGQDPQFLISFYEKMQSDKGSIPDRFSAQQFSDYHSELNMSSLELGDSALYFCASSASEGQPQHFGDGTRLSIL.

CDR3 in amino acids: CASSLFGGYEQYF. In DNA, the CDR3 is TGTGCCAGCAGCTTATTTGGAGGGTACGAGCAGTACTTC. V is TRBV11-2 and J is TRBJ2-7; maybe TRBD2 (6 bases). The CDR3 spans 13 residues. V lost 2 bases and J 4 bases, leaving 9 bases between the germline ends. Germline-derived CDR1 and CDR2 are SGHAT and FQNNGV.

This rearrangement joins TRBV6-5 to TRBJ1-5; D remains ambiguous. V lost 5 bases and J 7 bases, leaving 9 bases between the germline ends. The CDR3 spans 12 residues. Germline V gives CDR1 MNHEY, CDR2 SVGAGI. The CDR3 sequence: CASSKGGQPQHF. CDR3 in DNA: TGTGCCAGCAGTAAAGGTGGCCAGCCCCAGCATTTT.

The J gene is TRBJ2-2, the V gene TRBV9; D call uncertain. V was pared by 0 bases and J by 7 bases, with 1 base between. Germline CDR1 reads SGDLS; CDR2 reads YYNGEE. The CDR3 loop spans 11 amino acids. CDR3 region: CASSVGGELFF. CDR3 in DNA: TGTGCCAGCAGCGTAGGCGGGGAGCTGTTTTTT.

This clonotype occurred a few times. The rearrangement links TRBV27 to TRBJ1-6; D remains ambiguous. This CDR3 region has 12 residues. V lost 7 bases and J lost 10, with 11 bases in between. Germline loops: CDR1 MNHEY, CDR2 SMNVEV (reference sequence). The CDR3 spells CASTIVGSPLHF. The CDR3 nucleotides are TGTGCCAGCACCATAGTAGGGTCACCCCTCCACTTT.

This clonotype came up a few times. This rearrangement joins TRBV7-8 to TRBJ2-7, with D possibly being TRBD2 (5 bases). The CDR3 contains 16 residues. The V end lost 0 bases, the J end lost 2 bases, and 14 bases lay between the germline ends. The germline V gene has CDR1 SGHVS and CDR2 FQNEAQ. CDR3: CASSLAVSGSAYEQYF. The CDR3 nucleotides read TGTGCCAGCAGCTTAGCGGTCAGCGGTTCCGCCTACGAGCAGTACTTC.

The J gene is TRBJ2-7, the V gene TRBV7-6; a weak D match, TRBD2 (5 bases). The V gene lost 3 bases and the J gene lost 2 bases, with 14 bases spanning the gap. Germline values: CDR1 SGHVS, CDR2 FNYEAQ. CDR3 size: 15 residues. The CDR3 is CASSLAGVDAYEQYF. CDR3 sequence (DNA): TGTGCCAGCAGCTTGGCCGGGGTGGACGCCTACGAGCAGTACTTC.

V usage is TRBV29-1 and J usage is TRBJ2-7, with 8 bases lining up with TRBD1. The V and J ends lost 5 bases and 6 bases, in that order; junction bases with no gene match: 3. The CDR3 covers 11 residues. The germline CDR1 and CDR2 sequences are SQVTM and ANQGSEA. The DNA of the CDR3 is TGCAGCGTTCCAGGGGGCGGCGAGCAGTACTTC. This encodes CSVPGGGEQYF.

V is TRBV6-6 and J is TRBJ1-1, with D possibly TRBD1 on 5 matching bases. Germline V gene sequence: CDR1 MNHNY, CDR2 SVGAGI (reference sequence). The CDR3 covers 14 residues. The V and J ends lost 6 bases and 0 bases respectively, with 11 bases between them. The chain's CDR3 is CASRRGGVNTEAFF. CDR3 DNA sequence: TGTGCCAGCAGAAGGGGCGGCGTGAACACTGAAGCTTTCTTT.

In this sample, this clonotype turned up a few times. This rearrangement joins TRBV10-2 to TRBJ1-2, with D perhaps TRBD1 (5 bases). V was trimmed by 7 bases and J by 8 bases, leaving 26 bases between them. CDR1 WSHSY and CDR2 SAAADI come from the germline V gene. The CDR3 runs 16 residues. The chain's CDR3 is CASIGQGRMLMEGYTF. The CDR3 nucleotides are TGCGCCAGCATTGGGCAGGGTCGGATGTTAATGGAGGGCTACACCTTC.

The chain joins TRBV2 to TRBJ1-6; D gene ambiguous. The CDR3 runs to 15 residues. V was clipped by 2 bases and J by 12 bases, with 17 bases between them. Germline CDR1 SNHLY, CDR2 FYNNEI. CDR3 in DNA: TGTGCCAGCAGTGAATTTCGGTCCCGCGAGGTACCCCTCCACTTT. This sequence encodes CASSEFRSREVPLHF.

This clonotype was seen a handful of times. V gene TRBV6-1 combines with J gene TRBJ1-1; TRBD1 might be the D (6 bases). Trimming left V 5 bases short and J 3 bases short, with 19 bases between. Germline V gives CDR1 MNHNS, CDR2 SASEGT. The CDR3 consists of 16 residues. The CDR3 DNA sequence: TGTGCCAGCAGTTACCCACGACAGGCGGTGGACACTGAAGCTTTCTTT. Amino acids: CASSYPRQAVDTEAFF.

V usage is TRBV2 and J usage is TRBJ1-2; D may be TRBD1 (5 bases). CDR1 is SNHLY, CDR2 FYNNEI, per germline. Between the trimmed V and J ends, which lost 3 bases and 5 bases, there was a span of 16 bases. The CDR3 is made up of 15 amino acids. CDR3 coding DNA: TGTGCCAGCAGTGAGGGGCAGTCTGTTGGGTATGGCTACACCTTC. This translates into CASSEGQSVGYGYTF.

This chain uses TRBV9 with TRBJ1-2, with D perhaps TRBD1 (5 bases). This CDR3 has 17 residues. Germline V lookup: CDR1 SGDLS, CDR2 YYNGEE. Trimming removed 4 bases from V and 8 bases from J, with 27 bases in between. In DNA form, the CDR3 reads TGTGCCAGCAGCCAAGATCTTGGGGACTCCTCCCGACGGGGCTACACCTTC. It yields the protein CASSQDLGDSSRRGYTF.

For the CDR3, the DNA is TGTGCCAGCAGCTTAGGCAGGAGGGTTGAAGCTTTCTTT. Translating gives CASSLGRRVEAFF. The rearrangement uses TRBV2 and TRBJ1-1; D not certain. The CDR3 is 13 residues long. Germline V gene data show CDR1 as SNHLY and CDR2 as FYNNEI. V lost 6 bases, J lost 7 bases, and 15 bases lay in between.

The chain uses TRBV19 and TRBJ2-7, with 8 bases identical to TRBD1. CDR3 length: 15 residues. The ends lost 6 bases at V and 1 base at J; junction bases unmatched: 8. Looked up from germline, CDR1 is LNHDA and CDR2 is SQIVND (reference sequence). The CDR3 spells CASRPGRGPSYEQYF. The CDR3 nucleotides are TGTGCCAGTAGGCCCGGCAGGGGGCCTTCCTACGAGCAGTACTTC.

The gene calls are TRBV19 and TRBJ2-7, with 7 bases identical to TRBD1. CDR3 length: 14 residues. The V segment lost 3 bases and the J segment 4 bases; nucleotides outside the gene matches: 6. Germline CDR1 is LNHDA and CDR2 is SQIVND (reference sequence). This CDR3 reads CASSMETGAYEQYF. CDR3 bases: TGTGCCAGTAGTATGGAAACAGGGGCATACGAGCAGTACTTC.